One sample yielded the 25 T cell receptor beta chains listed below, sequenced in a study of CD8+CD57+ T cells in acquired aplastic anemia. For CDR3 and TCR beta VDJ profiling, genomic DNA was the template used. TCRdb itself ran the reads through MiXCR, one entry per CDR3 protein. The sample shows about 160,000 distinct CDR3 sequences, 71% of them seen only once. Only patients with CD8+CD57+ cell expansion on flow cytometry were chosen for sequencing. Source material: sorted CD4+, CD8+, or CD8+CD57+ T cells (not recorded which) from PBMCs. The receptors here all came from a human donor with aplastic anemia.

This clonotype turned up a few times. The CDR3 region is CSVEPPGVNTEAFF. As DNA, the CDR3 is TGCAGCGTTGAGCCCCCAGGGGTTAACACTGAAGCTTTCTTT. The chain links TRBV29-1 to TRBJ1-1; the D gene is possibly TRBD1 (6 bases). There are 14 residues in the CDR3. Germline loops: CDR1 SQVTM, CDR2 ANQGSEA. The germline V and J ends were trimmed by 3 bases and 2 bases, with 13 bases remaining between them.

J is TRBJ2-2 and V is TRBV2; no definite D call. The germline V and J ends were trimmed by 7 bases and 5 bases, with 14 bases remaining between them. There are 14 residues in the CDR3. Per germline, CDR1 SNHLY and CDR2 FYNNEI. The CDR3 loop is CASMREAFTGELFF. The DNA of the CDR3 is TGTGCCAGCATGCGAGAGGCGTTTACCGGGGAGCTGTTTTTT.

This chain joins TRBV20-1 and TRBJ2-7; TRBD1 aligns across 9 bases. This CDR3 region has 15 residues. Germline-derived CDR1 and CDR2 are DFQATT and SNEGSKA (reference sequence). V trimming: 4 bases; J trimming: 3 bases; junction bases outside the gene matches: 10. The CDR3 sequence is CSAKGIDRGDYEQYF. The CDR3 DNA reads TGCAGTGCTAAGGGAATAGACAGGGGGGACTACGAGCAGTACTTC.

This clonotype was detected once. The rearrangement uses TRBV2 and TRBJ2-3, with 8 bases fitting TRBD1. The CDR3 is 14 amino acids. The J segment lost 0 bases and the V segment lost 8 bases, leaving 4 bases of the junction unmatched. Germline V gene sequence: CDR1 SNHLY, CDR2 FYNNEI. CDR3 in amino acids: CASARQGSTDTQYF. The DNA for the CDR3 is TGTGCCAGCGCTCGACAGGGGAGCACAGATACGCAGTATTTT.

This clonotype turned up a few times. V gene TRBV7-9 combines with J gene TRBJ1-6; D may be TRBD1 (5 bases). Germline values: CDR1 SEHNR, CDR2 FQNEAQ (reference sequence). This CDR3 comprises 14 residues. The V gene lost 3 bases and the J gene lost 8 bases, with 11 bases spanning the gap. CDR3 DNA: TGTGCCAGCAGCTTGGACCTCAGGGATTCACCCCTCCACTTT. Protein sequence: CASSLDLRDSPLHF.

The chain couples TRBV5-1 to TRBJ1-6; tentative D call: TRBD1 (6 bases). The CDR3 is made up of 15 amino acids. Trimming pared 1 base from V and 8 bases from J, leaving 13 bases between. The germline CDR1 and CDR2 sequences are SGHRS and YFSETQ. CDR3 nucleotide sequence: TGCGCCAGCAGCTTGCCCGCCAGGGGAGATTCACCCCTCCACTTT. This translates into CASSLPARGDSPLHF.

The J gene is TRBJ1-1, the V gene TRBV5-1; D is possibly TRBD1 (5 bases). The length of the CDR3 is 14 residues. Germline lookup yields CDR1 SGHRS and CDR2 YFSETQ. Between the trimmed V and J ends, which lost 5 bases and 4 bases, there was a span of 15 bases. CDR3 DNA sequence: TGCGCCAGCAGTCCATTCGACACAGGCACTGAAGCTTTCTTT. This gives the protein CASSPFDTGTEAFF. Variable domain in full (rest from reference TRBV5-1 and TRBJ1-1): KAGVTQTPRYLIKTRGQQVTLSCSPISGHRSVSWYQQTPGQGLQFLFEYFSETQRNKGNFPGRFSGRQFSNSRSEMNVSTLELGDSALYLCASSPFDTGTEAFFGQGTRLTVV.

This clonotype has at least ten counts. The chain links TRBV30 to TRBJ2-1, with 8 bases lining up with TRBD2. The CDR3 runs to 13 residues. The V and J ends lost 8 bases and 9 bases, in that order; junction bases with no gene match: 12. Germline V gene sequence: CDR1 GTSNPN, CDR2 SVGIG (reference sequence). CDR3 sequence (DNA): TGTGCCCTTAATATCGGGAGGGCCGGTGAGCAGTTCTTC. This encodes CALNIGRAGEQFF.

This clonotype was counted between two and nine times. The gene calls are TRBV20-1 and TRBJ1-1; no definite D call. This CDR3 has 13 residues. The germline V and J ends were trimmed by 0 bases and 2 bases, with 7 bases remaining between them. Per germline, CDR1 DFQATT and CDR2 SNEGSKA (reference sequence). The CDR3 reads CSARDNRNTEAFF. The CDR3 DNA is TGCAGTGCTAGAGACAACAGAAACACTGAAGCTTTCTTT.

J is TRBJ2-1 and V is TRBV20-1; TRBD1 matches at 8 bases. Unmatched junction bases numbered 6, after V lost 5 bases and J lost 0 bases. Germline loops: CDR1 DFQATT, CDR2 SNEGSKA (reference sequence). The CDR3 is 15 residues long. The DNA of the CDR3 is TGCAGTGCTCCGGGACAGGCTAGCTCCTACAATGAGCAGTTCTTC. It specifies CSAPGQASSYNEQFF.

The rearrangement links TRBV24-1 to TRBJ2-1; 12 bases align to TRBD1. The V segment lost 10 bases and the J segment 10 bases; nucleotides outside the gene matches: 7. The CDR3 covers 13 residues. The V gene's germline CDR1 is KGHDR and CDR2 SFDVKD. The CDR3 sequence: CATAGQGAREQFF. DNA for the CDR3: TGTGCCACTGCGGGACAGGGGGCGCGGGAGCAGTTCTTC.

The chain is built from TRBV10-3 and TRBJ2-5; D remains ambiguous. The CDR3 contains 13 residues. V was cut by 3 bases and J by 2 bases, with 7 bases left in between. Germline V gene data show CDR1 as ENHRY and CDR2 as SYGVKD. CDR3 in DNA: TGTGCCATCAGTGACCCGAGGCAAGAGACCCAGTACTTC. This encodes CAISDPRQETQYF.

This chain connects TRBV24-1 to TRBJ1-5, with a tentative D call TRBD1 (5 bases). V lost 5 bases to trimming and J lost 4 bases, with 20 bases between them. Looked up from germline, CDR1 is KGHDR and CDR2 is SFDVKD. The CDR3 extends over 17 amino acids. The CDR3 is CATSARGPGLMNQPQHF. The CDR3 DNA follows: TGTGCCACCAGTGCTAGAGGCCCGGGACTGATGAATCAGCCCCAGCATTTT.

Turning to this clonotype: A read error may produce the germline difference seen at one junction end. Here the CDR3 DNA reads TGCAGTGCTAGAGAGGGGGGTAGGTACGAGCAGTACTTC. This sequence encodes CSAREGGRYEQYF. The chain employs TRBV2 and TRBJ2-7; either TRBD1 or TRBD2 may fit D (6 bases each). The CDR3 loop spans 13 amino acids. Germline-derived CDR1 and CDR2 are SNHLY and FYNNEI.

The V gene is TRBV24-1, the J gene TRBJ2-2; no firm D call. Germline lookup yields CDR1 KGHDR and CDR2 SFDVKD. The ends were cut back, 3 bases at V and 3 bases at J, with 13 bases in the middle. The CDR3 is 16 amino acids. The CDR3 DNA reads TGTGCCACCAGTGATCTAAGGTCCCGTGACACCGGGGAGCTGTTTTTT. Protein product: CATSDLRSRDTGELFF.

CDR3 nucleotides: TGCAGTGCACCAGGGGGAGGCTACACCTTC. As protein: CSAPGGGYTF. This chain connects TRBV20-1 to TRBJ1-2, with TRBD1 matching 7 bases. After removal of 6 bases from V and 8 bases from J, the junction contained 3 bases not matched to a gene. The CDR3 totals 10 residues. CDR1 and CDR2 from the germline V gene are DFQATT and SNEGSKA (reference sequence).

This clonotype was observed a handful of times. This sequence joins TRBV5-6 and TRBJ2-7; D may be TRBD1 or TRBD2 (5 bases each). CDR1 SGHDT and CDR2 YYEEEE come from the germline V gene. V lost 2 bases and J 6 bases, leaving 6 bases between the germline ends. The CDR3 length is 11 residues. The CDR3 DNA follows: TGTGCCAGCAGCTTTGGGGGCGAGCAGTACTTC. Its protein product is CASSFGGEQYF.

V is TRBV9 and J is TRBJ1-1, with D tentatively TRBD1 (6 bases). V was pared by 4 bases and J by 2 bases, with 18 bases between. The CDR3 sequence is 16 residues long. Germline CDR1 is SGDLS and CDR2 is YYNGEE. CDR3 DNA: TGTGCCAGCAGCAAGAGGACAGTGAGCACTAACACTGAAGCTTTCTTT. It yields the protein CASSKRTVSTNTEAFF.

The chain combines TRBV6-1 with TRBJ1-4; 10 bases are shared with TRBD1. With V trimmed by 6 bases and J by 12 bases, 4 bases remained unmatched. CDR1 and CDR2 from the germline V gene are MNHNS and SASEGT. The CDR3 has 12 residues. The CDR3 is CASRGTGVELFF. The CDR3 DNA sequence: TGTGCCAGCAGGGGGACAGGGGTTGAACTGTTTTTT.

There are a few counts of this clonotype. V usage is TRBV9 and J usage is TRBJ1-4; D call uncertain. Germline loops: CDR1 SGDLS, CDR2 YYNGEE. V was pared by 0 bases and J by 7 bases, with 10 bases between. The CDR3 consists of 14 residues. The CDR3 DNA sequence: TGTGCCAGCAGCGTAGGTCCAGGCAGTGAAAAACTGTTTTTT. Amino acids: CASSVGPGSEKLFF.

V is TRBV10-3 and J is TRBJ2-7; 7 bases align to TRBD2. The CDR3 runs 17 residues. Germline V CDR1 and CDR2: ENHRY, SYGVKD. With 7 bases clipped from V and 5 bases from J, the junction kept 20 bases outside the gene matches. The CDR3 DNA reads TGTGCCATCAACGGTGCTAGCGGACGTACCGGGTACCACGAGCAGTACTTC. Its translation is CAINGASGRTGYHEQYF.

This clonotype was detected only a few times. This sequence joins TRBV7-6 and TRBJ2-7; 8 positions agree with TRBD2. Germline V gives CDR1 SGHVS, CDR2 FNYEAQ. This CDR3 comprises 16 residues. The V and J ends lost 2 bases and 2 bases, in that order; junction bases with no gene match: 8. CDR3 DNA sequence: TGTGCCAGCAGCTTAACTAGCGGTACAACTACCTACGAGCAGTACTTC. Translating it yields CASSLTSGTTTYEQYF.

J is TRBJ2-3 and V is TRBV19; TRBD1 agrees at 10 bases. V shed 6 bases and J 3 bases; nucleotides not matched to a gene: 3. The CDR3 length is 14 residues. Germline V CDR1 and CDR2: LNHDA, SQIVND (reference sequence). CDR3 coding DNA: TGTGCCAGTAGCTGGGACAGGGGAACAGATACGCAGTATTTT. This translates into CASSWDRGTDTQYF.

The chain combines TRBV20-1 with TRBJ1-5; D unresolved. V lost 3 bases and J lost 7, with 10 bases in between. CDR3 length equals 12 residues. Germline-derived CDR1 and CDR2 are DFQATT and SNEGSKA (reference sequence). The DNA for the CDR3 is TGCAGTGCTAGGGACGGATGGCAGCCCCAGCATTTT. It is translated as CSARDGWQPQHF.

The chain joins TRBV7-3 to TRBJ2-3; no definite D call. CDR3 length: 13 amino acids. Per the germline V gene, CDR1 is SGHTA and CDR2 is FQGTGA. V was pared by 5 bases and J by 2 bases, with 8 bases between. CDR3 region: CASSLQITDTQYF. DNA of the CDR3: TGTGCCAGCAGCCTTCAAATCACAGATACGCAGTATTTT.